This T cell receptor beta chain derives from a study of shared clonotypes between healthy human individuals. Sorted-subset replicate PCR reactions were performed with approximately 190 ng DNA, corresponding to roughly 30,000 T cell genomes. Profiling relied on immunoSEQ multiplex PCR, and the TCRdb table lists in-frame clones only, not all of them. The repertoire holds hundreds of thousands of clones, with around 79% as singletons. V lost 1 base and J 4 bases, leaving 13 bases between the germline ends. The CDR3 loop spans 15 amino acids. CDR1 and CDR2 (germline): SGHKS, YYEKEE (reference sequence). The sequence was collected from a man aged 25 to 45 in good health. What was sequenced was memory CD4+ T cells sorted from blood. Subset noted: CD45RA-negative fraction. The genes are TRBV5-5 and TRBJ2-3; unclear D gene. The CDR3 DNA reads as TGTGCCAGCAGCTTGCAAGACCTAAGAGCAGATACGCAGTATTTT. Protein sequence: CASSLQDLRADTQYF.